Sequencing of this T cell receptor (beta chain) was carried out in a study of cytotoxic CD8 clonotypes in ibrutinib-treated CLL. As for the study in general: The authors obtained response samples at a median of approximately 12 months of treatment, range 6 to 36. Study-wide results and limits: Baseline levels of clonality went above those of age-matched healthy donors and moved with circulating CD8+ T-cell counts. Clonotypes that were public were uncommon, and they contracted or stayed stable on treatment. Clonality went higher at ibrutinib response and then dropped back toward baseline at progression.

This clone has only a few counts. Its antigen remains unknown. In germline, CDR1 is MDHEN, CDR2 SYDVKM. Trimming removed 5 bases from V and 4 bases from J, with 3 bases in between. The CDR3 sequence is 11 residues long. Here immunoSEQ multiplex PCR was the method, and the copy in TCRdb shows in-frame clones only, minus some. The sample lists over 120,000 clones; more than 75% were seen once. The chain combines TRBV28 with TRBJ2-1; D is unclear. The clonotype originates from a human donor with chronic lymphocytic leukemia. Sequenced material: PBMCs, taken after 36 months of ibrutinib treatment. DNA of the CDR3: TGTGCCAGCAGTAAGTACAATGAGCAGTTCTTC. It specifies CASSKYNEQFF.